This T cell receptor (beta chain) was sequenced for a study of identical twins. Overall study results and limits: Out-of-frame alpha sequences shared between twins exhibited an excess of low generation probability.

Looked up from germline, CDR1 is SGHTA and CDR2 is FQGTGA. The CDR3 runs 17 residues. With 1 base clipped from V and 2 bases from J, the junction kept 4 bases outside the gene matches. As to this clonotype: Its antigen is not identified.

Template switching introduced a universal primer site, and the cDNA bore unique molecular identifiers. TCRdb independently ran MiXCR on the 5' RACE reads; one entry per CDR3 protein. The top ten hold 1.6% of the sample, which has approximately 680,000 distinct CDR3 sequences, 7% to 7.5% seen once. This same sample was also part of a study on yellow fever vaccine responses in identical twins. According to that study: Convergence reportedly seemed to mark part of the twins' vaccine T cell response, with personalization marking the rest.

Sequenced material: PBMCs. The V and J genes are TRBV7-3 and TRBJ2-5; the match to TRBD2 covers 13 bases. The sequence derives from a woman under 30 in good health. The CDR3 here is CASSLIPGLAGQETQYF. Here the CDR3 DNA reads TGTGCCAGCAGCTTAATCCCGGGACTAGCGGGGCAAGAGACCCAGTACTTC.